This T cell receptor (beta chain) was found in a study of control samples from healthy donors and cancer patients. This clone came up a few times. Measured with immunoSEQ multiplex PCR; TCRdb has only the in-frame clones, and not every one. The sample has about 180,000 clones, about 90% seen once. Trimming stripped 1 base from V and 8 bases from J, with 9 bases between. The CDR3 has 13 residues. Germline V lookup: CDR1 MNHEY, CDR2 SMNVEV (reference sequence). The material sequenced was blood. The sequence came from a woman between 45 and 65 years old in good health. The rearrangement joins TRBV27 to TRBJ1-5, with a weak D call TRBD1 (6 bases). The CDR3 sequence is CASSLYRAEPQHF. CDR3 in DNA: TGTGCCAGCAGTTTATACAGGGCGGAGCCCCAGCATTTT.